This is a list of T cell receptor beta chains from one sample in a study of T-cell reconstitution after alpha-beta-depleted transplantation in children. TCRdb passed the PCR reads through MiXCR, listing each CDR3 protein once. The data show a few hundred thousand distinct CDR3 sequences, approximately 9.6% seen once. This specimen consisted of PBMCs from the stem cell graft donor, obtained from the stem cell graft. These receptors were obtained from a human donor who donated a stem cell graft to a child with SCID. Both conserved end residues are part of each CDR3. A D gene is named only where the DNA matches it firmly. The size of a clone is reported for some rows only, either as once, few or many, or as a class for expanded clones.

cdr3_nt: TGCGCCAGCAGAGAGACAGTCACAGATACGCAGTATTTT
cdr3_aa: CASRETVTDTQYF
j_call: TRBJ2-3
d_call: .
v_call: TRBV5-1
clone_size: many

cdr3_nt: TGTGCCAGCAGCCAAGATATGACGAATGAAAAACTGTTTTTT
cdr3_aa: CASSQDMTNEKLFF
j_call: TRBJ1-4
d_call: .
v_call: TRBV14
clone_size: .

cdr3_nt: TGTGCCAGCAGTTTCGGGGGAGGTCAGCCCCAGCATTTT
cdr3_aa: CASSFGGGQPQHF
j_call: TRBJ1-5
d_call: .
v_call: TRBV27
clone_size: .

cdr3_nt: TGTGCCAGCAGCCGTTGGACCTCCTACGAGCAGTACTTC
cdr3_aa: CASSRWTSYEQYF
j_call: TRBJ2-7
d_call: .
v_call: TRBV7-2
clone_size: many

cdr3_nt: TGCAGTGCTAGAGGATCGGGGGCAAATGAGCAGTTCTTC
cdr3_aa: CSARGSGANEQFF
j_call: TRBJ2-1
d_call: .
v_call: TRBV20-1
clone_size: many

cdr3_nt: TGCGCCAGCAGTTTGTCCATGGCTAATGAAAAACTGTTTTTT
cdr3_aa: CASSLSMANEKLFF
j_call: TRBJ1-4
d_call: .
v_call: TRBV5-1
clone_size: many

cdr3_nt: TGTGCCAGCAGCGGATGGACAGGGACAACCGGGGAGCTGTTTTTT
cdr3_aa: CASSGWTGTTGELFF
j_call: TRBJ2-2
d_call: TRBD1
v_call: TRBV9
clone_size: few

cdr3_nt: TGTGCCAGCAGTCTCTTCCGGGACAGGTGTGGAAATGAGCAGTTCTTC
cdr3_aa: CASSLFRDRCGNEQFF
j_call: TRBJ2-1
d_call: TRBD1
v_call: TRBV12-3/TRBV12-4
clone_size: .

cdr3_nt: TGTGCCAGCAGTTTACCCACCCCGGGGGGCTACACCTTC
cdr3_aa: CASSLPTPGGYTF
j_call: TRBJ1-2
d_call: .
v_call: TRBV12-3/TRBV12-4
clone_size: .

cdr3_nt: TGTGCCAGCTCACCCGGGGACACCAATCAGCCCCAGCATTTT
cdr3_aa: CASSPGDTNQPQHF
j_call: TRBJ1-5
d_call: .
v_call: TRBV18
clone_size: many

cdr3_nt: TGCGCCAGCAGCGTCGGACAGAACTCCTACGAGCAGTACTTC
cdr3_aa: CASSVGQNSYEQYF
j_call: TRBJ2-7
d_call: .
v_call: TRBV5-1
clone_size: many

cdr3_nt: TGTGCCAGCACCCGGGCAGGGTCGTACGAGCAGTACTTC
cdr3_aa: CASTRAGSYEQYF
j_call: TRBJ2-7
d_call: .
v_call: TRBV7-2
clone_size: .

cdr3_nt: TGCAGTGCTGGGGTAGCGGGGGCCACAGATACGCAGTATTTT
cdr3_aa: CSAGVAGATDTQYF
j_call: TRBJ2-3
d_call: TRBD2
v_call: TRBV20-1
clone_size: few

cdr3_nt: TGTGCCAGCCATCACGTTCAGGGTGCGCGCAATGAGCAGTTCTTC
cdr3_aa: CASHHVQGARNEQFF
j_call: TRBJ2-1
d_call: .
v_call: TRBV12-3/TRBV12-4
clone_size: few

cdr3_nt: TGCGCCAGCAGCCAAGTACCAGGGGAAAACGGGGAGCTGTTTTTT
cdr3_aa: CASSQVPGENGELFF
j_call: TRBJ2-2
d_call: .
v_call: TRBV4-1
clone_size: many

cdr3_nt: TGCAGTGCTAGACCCGGGGGGAACACTGAAGCTTTCTTT
cdr3_aa: CSARPGGNTEAFF
j_call: TRBJ1-1
d_call: .
v_call: TRBV20-1
clone_size: few

cdr3_nt: TGTGCCAGCAGACGAGACAGGGGGCGAAACAATGAGCAGTTCTTC
cdr3_aa: CASRRDRGRNNEQFF
j_call: TRBJ2-1
d_call: TRBD1
v_call: TRBV2
clone_size: few

cdr3_nt: TGCAGTGCTAGAGATTTGGGCGGAAGCCTTTCACACCTCCACTTT
cdr3_aa: CSARDLGGSLSHLHF
j_call: TRBJ1-6
d_call: .
v_call: TRBV20-1
clone_size: .

cdr3_nt: TGTGCCAGCAGCCAAGGGTTGAACACTGAAGCTTTCTTT
cdr3_aa: CASSQGLNTEAFF
j_call: TRBJ1-1
d_call: .
v_call: TRBV3-1
clone_size: many

cdr3_nt: TGTGCCAGCAGTTACGTTGCCAGCGGGGGGCTAAATGAGCAGTTCTTC
cdr3_aa: CASSYVASGGLNEQFF
j_call: TRBJ2-1
d_call: TRBD2
v_call: TRBV6-2/TRBV6-3
clone_size: .

cdr3_nt: TGTGCCAGCAGCTTCTCTCAGGGGCAGCACTATGGCTACACCTTC
cdr3_aa: CASSFSQGQHYGYTF
j_call: TRBJ1-2
d_call: .
v_call: TRBV11-2
clone_size: .

cdr3_nt: TGCAGTGCCCAATCGGACGGCTATGGAGGCTACACCTTC
cdr3_aa: CSAQSDGYGGYTF
j_call: TRBJ1-2
d_call: .
v_call: TRBV20-1
clone_size: few

cdr3_nt: TGTGCCAGTTACGACAGGGCCCTCGGCTACACCTTC
cdr3_aa: CASYDRALGYTF
j_call: TRBJ1-2
d_call: TRBD1
v_call: TRBV9
clone_size: few

cdr3_nt: TGTGCCAGCAGCCTAGGACTAGCGGGGCCAAACTACGAGCAGTACTTC
cdr3_aa: CASSLGLAGPNYEQYF
j_call: TRBJ2-7
d_call: TRBD2
v_call: TRBV7-9
clone_size: .

cdr3_nt: TGCAGCGTTACGGGACTAGCGGCCCCCTTATCCTACAATGAGCAGTTCTTC
cdr3_aa: CSVTGLAAPLSYNEQFF
j_call: TRBJ2-1
d_call: TRBD2
v_call: TRBV29-1
clone_size: .

cdr3_nt: TGTGCCAGCAGATCCTGGACAGGGGCAGAAAAGTATTTT
cdr3_aa: CASRSWTGAEKYF
j_call: TRBJ2-3
d_call: TRBD1
v_call: TRBV6-2/TRBV6-3
clone_size: many

cdr3_nt: TGTGCCAGCAGCCAATTGGAGGAGACCCAGTACTTC
cdr3_aa: CASSQLEETQYF
j_call: TRBJ2-5
d_call: .
v_call: TRBV3-1
clone_size: few

cdr3_nt: TGTGCCATCAGTGTCCAGGGGGCGAGGGGTACTGAAGCTTTCTTT
cdr3_aa: CAISVQGARGTEAFF
j_call: TRBJ1-1
d_call: TRBD1
v_call: TRBV10-3
clone_size: once

cdr3_nt: TGTGCCAGCAGCTTAACCCTAGCGGGGGGGCCAGGCACAGATACGCAGTATTTT
cdr3_aa: CASSLTLAGGPGTDTQYF
j_call: TRBJ2-3
d_call: TRBD2
v_call: TRBV7-3
clone_size: many

cdr3_nt: TGTGCCAGCAGCGCCGCCCTGGCCAGGGACCCTGGGGAGACCCAGTACTTC
cdr3_aa: CASSAALARDPGETQYF
j_call: TRBJ2-5
d_call: .
v_call: TRBV12-3/TRBV12-4
clone_size: many

cdr3_nt: TGCGCCAGCGGGTGGGGGGCTGGTAACACTGAAGCTTTCTTT
cdr3_aa: CASGWGAGNTEAFF
j_call: TRBJ1-1
d_call: .
v_call: TRBV10-2
clone_size: few

cdr3_nt: TGTGCCAGCAGCGTAGGTGTACAGGGTAATCAGCCCCAGCATTTT
cdr3_aa: CASSVGVQGNQPQHF
j_call: TRBJ1-5
d_call: .
v_call: TRBV9
clone_size: .

cdr3_nt: TGTGCCAGCAATAACCGGGCCAGCAGCCGCACAGATACGCAGTATTTT
cdr3_aa: CASNNRASSRTDTQYF
j_call: TRBJ2-3
d_call: .
v_call: TRBV14
clone_size: many

cdr3_nt: TGTGCCAGCAGTCCTACTAGCGGGGGGGAGCAGTACTTC
cdr3_aa: CASSPTSGGEQYF
j_call: TRBJ2-7
d_call: TRBD2
v_call: TRBV6-1
clone_size: many

cdr3_nt: TGTGCCAGCAGCCAATTGGACCGTCGGCGCATGGATGAGCAGTTCTTC
cdr3_aa: CASSQLDRRRMDEQFF
j_call: TRBJ2-1
d_call: .
v_call: TRBV14
clone_size: many

cdr3_nt: TGCGCCAGCAAGGGACTAGAATCCTACAATGAGCAGTTCTTC
cdr3_aa: CASKGLESYNEQFF
j_call: TRBJ2-1
d_call: TRBD2
v_call: TRBV10-2
clone_size: .

cdr3_nt: TGCGCCAGCAGCTTGGAGGCGGGGGCTGACGAGCAGTACTTC
cdr3_aa: CASSLEAGADEQYF
j_call: TRBJ2-7
d_call: .
v_call: TRBV5-1
clone_size: many

cdr3_nt: TGCGCCAGCAGCTACGGGGGCTCGACTGGGGCCAACGTCCTGACTTTC
cdr3_aa: CASSYGGSTGANVLTF
j_call: TRBJ2-6
d_call: .
v_call: TRBV5-1
clone_size: few

cdr3_nt: TGTGCCAGCAGTCAGAGACAGGGGCCGAACACTGAAGCTTTCTTT
cdr3_aa: CASSQRQGPNTEAFF
j_call: TRBJ1-1
d_call: TRBD1
v_call: TRBV12-3/TRBV12-4
clone_size: .

cdr3_nt: TGTGCCAGCAGCCGTTCGGAAGGCGACATTCAGTACTTC
cdr3_aa: CASSRSEGDIQYF
j_call: TRBJ2-4
d_call: .
v_call: TRBV3-1
clone_size: many

cdr3_nt: TGTGCCAGCAGTTCAGGAGGTGATTCCACCGGGGAGCTGTTTTTT
cdr3_aa: CASSSGGDSTGELFF
j_call: TRBJ2-2
d_call: .
v_call: TRBV7-9
clone_size: few

cdr3_nt: TGTGCCATCAGTGAGTCGGGCGGCAATGAAAAACTGTTTTTT
cdr3_aa: CAISESGGNEKLFF
j_call: TRBJ1-4
d_call: .
v_call: TRBV10-3
clone_size: .

cdr3_nt: TGTGCCAGCAGCTTAGGGTTCTTGCAGGGGGGAAGGGAGACCCAGTACTTC
cdr3_aa: CASSLGFLQGGRETQYF
j_call: TRBJ2-5
d_call: .
v_call: TRBV7-2
clone_size: .

cdr3_nt: TGTGCCAGCAGCTGGAGGAGCGGGGGGTCCTACGAGCAGTACTTC
cdr3_aa: CASSWRSGGSYEQYF
j_call: TRBJ2-7
d_call: TRBD2
v_call: TRBV12-3/TRBV12-4
clone_size: few

cdr3_nt: TGTGCCAGCAGCTCCAACTCTGGCCTGAACTATGGCTACACCTTC
cdr3_aa: CASSSNSGLNYGYTF
j_call: TRBJ1-2
d_call: .
v_call: TRBV7-3
clone_size: few

cdr3_nt: TGTGCCAGCAGCGTAGGGGGGAAACCTATAGACGAGCAGTACTTC
cdr3_aa: CASSVGGKPIDEQYF
j_call: TRBJ2-7
d_call: .
v_call: TRBV9
clone_size: .

cdr3_nt: TGCGCCAGCAGCGGTACGGGGGTGTGGGCTTTCTTT
cdr3_aa: CASSGTGVWAFF
j_call: TRBJ1-1
d_call: .
v_call: TRBV5-1
clone_size: many

cdr3_nt: TGTGCCAGCGGAGGAGGGTCGACCCAGTACTTC
cdr3_aa: CASGGGSTQYF
j_call: TRBJ2-5
d_call: .
v_call: TRBV2
clone_size: .

cdr3_nt: TGTGCCAGCAGCCACCATACCGTAGCTGGGCTAGCGGGGGGGCCGGGTACGCAGTATTTT
cdr3_aa: CASSHHTVAGLAGGPGTQYF
j_call: TRBJ2-3
d_call: TRBD2
v_call: TRBV14
clone_size: many

cdr3_nt: TGTGCCAGCAGTTTGAGACAGCCCCAAGAGACCCAGTACTTC
cdr3_aa: CASSLRQPQETQYF
j_call: TRBJ2-5
d_call: .
v_call: TRBV12-3/TRBV12-4
clone_size: .

cdr3_nt: TGTGCCACCAGCAGAGATCGGGATAATGAAAAACTGTTTTTT
cdr3_aa: CATSRDRDNEKLFF
j_call: TRBJ1-4
d_call: .
v_call: TRBV15
clone_size: .